A single sample is the source of the 10 T cell receptor beta chains below, sequenced in a study of T cell repertoires in cytomegalovirus infection. TCRdb passed the reads through MiXCR, listing each CDR3 protein once. This table has some 920,000 distinct CDR3 sequences, less than 35% appearing once. Their target antigens are unknown. Sequenced here: cultured CD8+ T cells from PBMCs, sampled from culture after CMV antigen stimulation. These receptors originate from a human donor in good health (CMV status not recorded). Some clones in this sample may be carry-over from other donors' samples.

This chain connects TRBV27 to TRBJ2-1, with D possibly matching TRBD2 (5 bases). The CDR3 runs 13 residues. The ends were cut back, 3 bases at V and 7 bases at J, with 10 bases in the middle. The germline V gene has CDR1 MNHEY and CDR2 SMNVEV (reference sequence). CDR3 sequence (DNA): TGTGCCAGCAGTTTGAGGGTCTGGAATGAGCAGTTCTTC. Translating it yields CASSLRVWNEQFF.

This sequence joins TRBV6-5 and TRBJ2-1; D is possibly TRBD2 (6 bases). Germline CDR1 is MNHEY and CDR2 is SVGAGI. Trimming took 7 bases from V and 4 from J, leaving 23 bases between them. The CDR3 loop spans 17 amino acids. In DNA, the CDR3 is TGTGCCAGCACCCCCTCCATGGGCCAGCGGGTTTACAATGAGCAGTTCTTC. Translation gives CASTPSMGQRVYNEQFF.

The V gene is TRBV27, the J gene TRBJ1-2; no firm D call. The germline CDR1 and CDR2 sequences are MNHEY and SMNVEV (reference sequence). The ends were cut back, 1 base at V and 4 bases at J, with 13 bases in the middle. The length of the CDR3 is 15 residues. CDR3 in amino acids: CASSLLEGLGYGYTF. The CDR3 nucleotides read TGTGCCAGCAGTTTATTGGAGGGATTGGGCTATGGCTACACCTTC.

This clonotype was picked up a small number of times. In DNA form, the CDR3 reads TGTGCCAGCAGCTTAGTTTGGATAGACACTGAAGCTTTCTTT. Encoded protein: CASSLVWIDTEAFF. The chain carries TRBV7-2 and TRBJ1-1; D gene ambiguous. The CDR3 has 14 amino acids. The germline CDR1 and CDR2 sequences are SGHTA and FQGNSA. V was pared by 1 base and J by 3 bases, with 9 bases between.

There are a few counts of this clonotype. The chain couples TRBV5-5 to TRBJ1-6; D is ambiguous. Looked up from germline, CDR1 is SGHKS and CDR2 is YYEKEE (reference sequence). The V end was cut by 2 bases, the J end by 5 bases, with 5 bases between. The CDR3 totals 13 residues. CDR3 sequence reads: CASSFRDNSPLHF. In DNA form, the CDR3 reads TGTGCCAGCAGCTTTAGGGATAATTCACCCCTCCACTTT.

The chain employs TRBV2 and TRBJ1-2; D gene ambiguous. V lost 3 bases, J lost 2 bases, and 7 bases lay in between. The CDR3 runs 13 residues. Looked up from germline, CDR1 is SNHLY and CDR2 is FYNNEI. CDR3 sequence reads: CASSDSMNYGYTF. CDR3 DNA sequence: TGTGCCAGCAGTGACTCCATGAACTATGGCTACACCTTC.

About this clonotype itself: It may be a read error: a sequence one base away is much more abundant. This sequence joins TRBV7-2 and TRBJ2-7; TRBD1 agrees at 10 bases. Per the germline V gene, CDR1 is SGHTA and CDR2 is FQGNSA. The length of the CDR3 is 16 residues. CDR3 DNA: TGTGCCAACAGCTCCTCTTTGAGGACAGGGGGCTACGAGCAGTACTTC. This sequence encodes CANSSSLRTGGYEQYF.

The chain uses TRBV20-1 and TRBJ1-1; D gene ambiguous. CDR3 length: 15 residues. The germline V and J ends were trimmed by 0 bases and 0 bases, with 11 bases remaining between them. Germline CDR1 reads DFQATT; CDR2 reads SNEGSKA (reference sequence). The DNA of the CDR3 is TGCAGTGCTAGAGATTGGGATCGCGTGAACACTGAAGCTTTCTTT. The encoded protein is CSARDWDRVNTEAFF.

The chain uses TRBV6-1 and TRBJ2-3; D perhaps matches TRBD2 (6 bases). CDR3 length: 13 amino acids. Germline CDR1 reads MNHNS; CDR2 reads SASEGT. V shed 5 bases and J shed 2 bases, with 8 bases lying between them. The CDR3: CASSTGVTDTQYF. The CDR3, as DNA: TGTGCCAGCAGTACGGGGGTCACAGATACGCAGTATTTT.

This clonotype was observed a few times. The CDR3 region is CASSLDASGREDQYF. CDR3 nucleotides: TGTGCCAGCAGCTTAGATGCTAGCGGGAGGGAGGACCAGTACTTC. The chain combines TRBV7-9 with TRBJ2-5, with TRBD2 matching over 12 bases. This CDR3 has 15 residues. Trimming removed 1 base from V and 10 bases from J; junction bases left unmatched: 7. Germline CDR1 is SEHNR and CDR2 is FQNEAQ (reference sequence).